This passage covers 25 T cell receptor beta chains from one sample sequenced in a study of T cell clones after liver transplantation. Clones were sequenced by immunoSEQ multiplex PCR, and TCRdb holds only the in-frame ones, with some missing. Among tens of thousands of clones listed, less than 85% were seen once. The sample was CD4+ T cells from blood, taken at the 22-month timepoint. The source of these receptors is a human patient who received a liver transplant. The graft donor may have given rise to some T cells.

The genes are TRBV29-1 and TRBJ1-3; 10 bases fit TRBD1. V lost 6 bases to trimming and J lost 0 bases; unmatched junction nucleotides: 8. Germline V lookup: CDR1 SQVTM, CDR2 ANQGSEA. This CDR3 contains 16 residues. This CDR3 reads CSVGGGQGGSGNTIYF. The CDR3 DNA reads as TGCAGCGTCGGGGGAGGACAGGGGGGCTCTGGAAACACCATATATTTT.

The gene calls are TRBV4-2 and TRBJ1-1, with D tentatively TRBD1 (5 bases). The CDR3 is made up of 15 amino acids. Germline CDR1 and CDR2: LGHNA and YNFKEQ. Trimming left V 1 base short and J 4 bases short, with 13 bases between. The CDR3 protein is CASSQVIGTVTEAFF. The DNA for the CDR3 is TGTGCCAGCAGCCAAGTTATAGGGACGGTCACTGAAGCTTTCTTT.

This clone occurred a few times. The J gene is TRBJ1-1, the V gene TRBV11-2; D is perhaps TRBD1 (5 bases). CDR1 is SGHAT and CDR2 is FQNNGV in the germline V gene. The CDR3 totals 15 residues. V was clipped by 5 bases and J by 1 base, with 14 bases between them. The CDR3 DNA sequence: TGTGCCAGCAGCCCCTGGGGCAGGGAGAACACTGAAGCTTTCTTT. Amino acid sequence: CASSPWGRENTEAFF.

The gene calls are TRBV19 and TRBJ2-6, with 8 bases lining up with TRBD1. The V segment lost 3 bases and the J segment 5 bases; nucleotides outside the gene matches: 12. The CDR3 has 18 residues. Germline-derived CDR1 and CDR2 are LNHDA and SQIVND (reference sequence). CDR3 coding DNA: TGTGCCAGTAGTATCTATCCACTCGACAGGGGAAGGGCCAACGTCCTGACTTTC. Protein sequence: CASSIYPLDRGRANVLTF.

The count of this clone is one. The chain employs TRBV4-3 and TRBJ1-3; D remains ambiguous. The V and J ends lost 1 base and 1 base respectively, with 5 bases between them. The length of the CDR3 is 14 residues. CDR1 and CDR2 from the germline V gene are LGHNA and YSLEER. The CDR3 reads CASSQAGSGNTIYF. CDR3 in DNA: TGCGCCAGCAGCCAAGCAGGTTCTGGAAACACCATATATTTT.

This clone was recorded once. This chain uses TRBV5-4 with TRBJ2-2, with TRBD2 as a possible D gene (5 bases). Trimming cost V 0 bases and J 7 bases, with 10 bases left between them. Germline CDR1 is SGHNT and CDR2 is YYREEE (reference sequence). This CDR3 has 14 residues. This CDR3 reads CASSLDGVLGELFF. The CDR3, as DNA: TGTGCCAGCAGCTTGGACGGGGTTCTCGGGGAGCTGTTTTTT.

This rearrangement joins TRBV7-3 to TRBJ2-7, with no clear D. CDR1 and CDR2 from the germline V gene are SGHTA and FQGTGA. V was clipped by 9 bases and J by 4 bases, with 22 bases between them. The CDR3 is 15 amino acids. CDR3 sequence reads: CASPLRPPPRYEQYF. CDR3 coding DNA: TGTGCCAGTCCCTTACGCCCCCCCCCTCGTTACGAGCAGTACTTC.

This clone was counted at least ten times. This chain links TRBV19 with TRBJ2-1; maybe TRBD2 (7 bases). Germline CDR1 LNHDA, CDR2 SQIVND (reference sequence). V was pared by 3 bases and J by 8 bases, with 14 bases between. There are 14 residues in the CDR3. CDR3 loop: CASSINAGGHEQFF. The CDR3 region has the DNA TGTGCCAGTAGTATTAACGCCGGGGGGCATGAGCAGTTCTTC. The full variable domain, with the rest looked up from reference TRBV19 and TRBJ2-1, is DGGITQSPKYLFRKEGQNVTLSCEQNLNHDAMYWYRQDPGQGLRLIYYSQIVNDFQKGDIAEGYSVSREKKESFPLTVTSAQKNPTAFYLCASSINAGGHEQFFGPGTRLTVL.

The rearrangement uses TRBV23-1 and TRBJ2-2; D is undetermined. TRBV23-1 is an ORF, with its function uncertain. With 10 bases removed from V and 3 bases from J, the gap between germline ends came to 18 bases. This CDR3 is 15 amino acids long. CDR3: CATPLGMEYTGELFF. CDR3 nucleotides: TGCGCCACCCCCCTTGGGATGGAATACACCGGGGAGCTGTTTTTT.

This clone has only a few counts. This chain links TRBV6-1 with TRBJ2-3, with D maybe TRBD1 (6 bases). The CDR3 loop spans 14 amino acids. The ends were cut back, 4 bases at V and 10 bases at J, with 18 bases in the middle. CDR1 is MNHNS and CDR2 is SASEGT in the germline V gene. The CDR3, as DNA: TGTGCCAGCAGTGGACTCGATCCGGGACAAGCGCAGTATTTT. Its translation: CASSGLDPGQAQYF.

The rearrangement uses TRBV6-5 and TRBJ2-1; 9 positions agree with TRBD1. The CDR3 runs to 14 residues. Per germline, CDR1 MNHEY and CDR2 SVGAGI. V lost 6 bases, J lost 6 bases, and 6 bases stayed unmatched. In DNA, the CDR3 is TGTGCCAGCAGCCCACCGGGACAGGGCAATGAGCAGTTCTTC. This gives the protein CASSPPGQGNEQFF.

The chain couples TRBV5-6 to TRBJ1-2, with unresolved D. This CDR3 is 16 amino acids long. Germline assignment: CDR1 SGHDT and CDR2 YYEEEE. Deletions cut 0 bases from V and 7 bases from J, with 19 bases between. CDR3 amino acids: CASSLAATTIISGYTF. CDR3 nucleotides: TGTGCCAGCAGCTTGGCCGCAACCACCATCATCTCTGGCTACACCTTC.

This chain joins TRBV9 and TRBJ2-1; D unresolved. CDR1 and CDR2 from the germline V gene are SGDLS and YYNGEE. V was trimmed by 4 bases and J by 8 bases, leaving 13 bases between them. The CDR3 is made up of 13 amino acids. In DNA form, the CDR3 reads TGTGCCAGCAGCTCACTTTCCCTCCATGAGCAGTTCTTC. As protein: CASSSLSLHEQFF.

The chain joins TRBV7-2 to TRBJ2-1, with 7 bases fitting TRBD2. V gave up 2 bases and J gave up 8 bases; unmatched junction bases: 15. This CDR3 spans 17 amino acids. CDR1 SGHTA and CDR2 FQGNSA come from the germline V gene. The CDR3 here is CASSLSRSGGSRDEQFF. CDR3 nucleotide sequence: TGTGCCAGCAGCTTAAGCCGCTCCGGGGGGAGCCGGGATGAGCAGTTCTTC.

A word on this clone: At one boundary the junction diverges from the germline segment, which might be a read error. The CDR3 protein is CSVEEYRDRGHRGAVF. In DNA, the CDR3 is TGCAGCGTTGAAGAATATAGGGACAGGGGTCACCGGGGAGCTGTTTTT. The rearrangement uses TRBV29-1 and TRBJ2-2; 10 bases match TRBD1. From germline, CDR1 is SQVTM and CDR2 ANQGSEA. The CDR3 is 16 residues long.

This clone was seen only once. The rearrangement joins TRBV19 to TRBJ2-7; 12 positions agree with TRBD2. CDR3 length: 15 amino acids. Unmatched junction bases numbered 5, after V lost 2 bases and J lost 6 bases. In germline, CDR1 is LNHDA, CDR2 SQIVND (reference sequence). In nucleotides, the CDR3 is TGTGCCAGTAGTATACAGACTAGCGGGAGTGGCGAGCAGTACTTC. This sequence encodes CASSIQTSGSGEQYF.

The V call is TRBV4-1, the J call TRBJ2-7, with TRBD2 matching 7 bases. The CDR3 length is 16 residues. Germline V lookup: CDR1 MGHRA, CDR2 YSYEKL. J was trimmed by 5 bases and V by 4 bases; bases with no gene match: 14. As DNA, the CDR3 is TGCGCCAGCAGCCCGTTTGGGCGGGAGAAAATCCACGAGCAGTACTTC. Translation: CASSPFGREKIHEQYF.

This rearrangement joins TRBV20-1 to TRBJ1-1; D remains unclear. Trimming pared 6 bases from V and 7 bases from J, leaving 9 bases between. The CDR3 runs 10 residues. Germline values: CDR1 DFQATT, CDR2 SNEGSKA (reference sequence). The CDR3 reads CSASHYEAFF. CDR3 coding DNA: TGCAGTGCAAGTCACTATGAAGCTTTCTTT.

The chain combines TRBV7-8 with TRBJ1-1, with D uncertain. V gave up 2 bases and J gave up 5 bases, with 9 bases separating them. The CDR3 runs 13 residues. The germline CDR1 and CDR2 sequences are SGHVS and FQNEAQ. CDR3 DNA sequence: TGTGCCAGCAGCTTAAGGTCACCTACTGAAGCTTTCTTT. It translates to CASSLRSPTEAFF.

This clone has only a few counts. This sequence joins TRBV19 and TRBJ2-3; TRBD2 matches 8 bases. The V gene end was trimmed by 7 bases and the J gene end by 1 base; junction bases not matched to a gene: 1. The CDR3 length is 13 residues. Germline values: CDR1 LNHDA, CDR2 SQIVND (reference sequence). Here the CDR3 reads CASKLAGTDTQYF. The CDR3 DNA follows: TGTGCCAGTAAACTAGCGGGCACAGATACGCAGTATTTT.

CDR3 region: CASSSPSGASEAFF. CDR3 DNA: TGTGCCAGCAGCTCCCCCAGTGGGGCGTCTGAAGCTTTCTTT. The chain recombines TRBV7-2 with TRBJ1-1; possible D gene TRBD1, 5 bases. CDR3 length: 14 residues. Between the trimmed V and J ends, which lost 4 bases and 6 bases, there was a span of 15 bases. CDR1 is SGHTA, CDR2 FQGNSA, per germline.

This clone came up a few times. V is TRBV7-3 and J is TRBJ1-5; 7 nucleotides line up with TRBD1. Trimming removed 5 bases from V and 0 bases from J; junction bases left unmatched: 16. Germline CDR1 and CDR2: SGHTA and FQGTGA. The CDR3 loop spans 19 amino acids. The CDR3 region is CASSGPRTRDSYSNQPQHF. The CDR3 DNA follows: TGTGCCAGCAGCGGACCAAGAACTCGGGACAGTTATAGCAATCAGCCCCAGCATTTT.

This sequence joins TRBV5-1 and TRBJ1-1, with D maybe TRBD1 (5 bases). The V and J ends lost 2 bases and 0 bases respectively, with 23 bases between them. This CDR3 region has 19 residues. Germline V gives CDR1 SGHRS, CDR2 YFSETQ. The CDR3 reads CASSFSAGPSLYMNTEAFF. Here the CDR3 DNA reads TGCGCCAGCAGCTTTTCCGCGGGGCCGTCGCTTTACATGAACACTGAAGCTTTCTTT.

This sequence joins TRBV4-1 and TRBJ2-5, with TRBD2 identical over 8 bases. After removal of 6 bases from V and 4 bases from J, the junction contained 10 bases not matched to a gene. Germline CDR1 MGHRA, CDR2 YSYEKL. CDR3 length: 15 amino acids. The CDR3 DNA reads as TGCGCCAGCAGACACGGGGCGGGAGGATCAGAGACCCAGTACTTC. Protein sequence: CASRHGAGGSETQYF.

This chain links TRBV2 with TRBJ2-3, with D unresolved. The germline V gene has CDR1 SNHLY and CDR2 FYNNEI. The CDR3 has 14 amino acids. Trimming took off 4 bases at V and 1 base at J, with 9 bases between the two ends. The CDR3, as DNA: TGTGCCAGCAGTGTCCTGATAGGCACAGATACGCAGTATTTT. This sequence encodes CASSVLIGTDTQYF.